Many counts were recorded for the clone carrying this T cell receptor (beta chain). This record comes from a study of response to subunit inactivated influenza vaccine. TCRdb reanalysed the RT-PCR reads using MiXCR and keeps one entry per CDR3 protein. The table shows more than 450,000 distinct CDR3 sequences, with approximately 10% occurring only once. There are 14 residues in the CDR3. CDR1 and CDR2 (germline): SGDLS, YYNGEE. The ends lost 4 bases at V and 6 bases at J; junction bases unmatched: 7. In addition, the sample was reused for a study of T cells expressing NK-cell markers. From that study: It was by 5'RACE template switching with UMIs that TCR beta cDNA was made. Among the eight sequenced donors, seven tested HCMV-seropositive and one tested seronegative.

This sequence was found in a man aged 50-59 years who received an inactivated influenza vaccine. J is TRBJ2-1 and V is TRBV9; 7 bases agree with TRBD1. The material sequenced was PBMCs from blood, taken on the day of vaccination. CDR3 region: CASSSSGTVNEQFF. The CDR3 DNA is TGTGCCAGCAGCTCATCCGGGACAGTCAATGAGCAGTTCTTC. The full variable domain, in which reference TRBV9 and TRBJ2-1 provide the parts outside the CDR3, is DSGVTQTPKHLITATGQRVTLRCSPRSGDLSVYWYQQSLDQGLQFLIQYYNGEERAKGNILERFSAQQFPDLHSELNLSSLELGDSALYFCASSSSGTVNEQFFGPGTRLTVL.